This T cell receptor beta chain stems from a study of post-analysis software for immune sequencing data. Study observations and caveats: Patients showed TRBV5-6, TRBV5-1 and TRBV20-1 among four to six TRBV segments more frequent than in controls.

With respect to this clonotype: Its antigen is not identified.

The TCR beta cDNA libraries contained unique molecular identifiers. TCRdb itself ran the PCR reads through MiXCR, one entry per CDR3 protein. Of about 540,000 distinct CDR3 sequences listed, around 31% were seen once; the top ten hold less than 6%. Germline loops: CDR1 MNHEY, CDR2 SVGAGI. Trimming at V came to 2 bases and at J to 2 bases, leaving 15 bases not matched to a gene. The CDR3 runs 19 residues. The chain recombines TRBV6-5 with TRBJ2-3; 8 bases line up with TRBD2. The source is a girl younger than 18 with multiple sclerosis. The sequenced sample was blood. CDR3 nucleotides: TGTGCCAGCAGTTACCGCGGGTTTCGTGGCGGGGGGCTCACAGATACGCAGTATTTT. Residues: CASSYRGFRGGGLTDTQYF.